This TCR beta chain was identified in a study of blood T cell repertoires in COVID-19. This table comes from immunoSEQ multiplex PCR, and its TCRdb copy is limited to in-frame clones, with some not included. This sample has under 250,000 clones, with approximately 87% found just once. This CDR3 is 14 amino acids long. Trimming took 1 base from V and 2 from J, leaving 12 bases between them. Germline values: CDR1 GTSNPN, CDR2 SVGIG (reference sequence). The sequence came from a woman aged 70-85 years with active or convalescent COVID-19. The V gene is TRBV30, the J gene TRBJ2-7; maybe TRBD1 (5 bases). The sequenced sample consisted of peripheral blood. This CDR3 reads CAWSEGLQTYEQYF. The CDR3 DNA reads TGTGCCTGGAGTGAGGGGCTGCAAACCTACGAGCAGTACTTC.